Sequencing of this TCR beta chain was carried out in a study of OX40 agonist ivuxolimab in advanced cancers. Study information: Every patient in dose escalation had hepatocellular carcinoma, melanoma, renal cell or head and neck cancer.

This CDR3 has 17 residues. Trimming took 0 bases from V and 7 from J; bases not matched to a gene: 10. Germline V lookup: CDR1 LGHNA, CDR2 YSLEER. Broader study findings: Also present in some nonresponders was a low level of normalized T-cell clonal expansion.

Concerning this clone itself: The antigen remains undetermined.

TCRdb's table, derived via immunoSEQ multiplex PCR, lists solely in-frame clones and lacks some. Here the sample spans about 44,000 clones, approximately 83% being singletons. The genes are TRBV4-3 and TRBJ2-3; 10 bases are shared with TRBD2. The sample here was CD4+ or CD8+ T cells sorted from blood, taken in a trial of the OX40 agonist ivuxolimab. The TCR sequence derives from an adult with an advanced solid tumor such as melanoma, head and neck, liver or kidney cancer. The CDR3 here is CASSQDFSGGAAYTQYF. The CDR3 region has the DNA TGCGCCAGCAGCCAAGATTTCAGCGGGGGGGCGGCTTATACGCAGTATTTT.